The rows below give T cell receptor beta chains drawn from one sample of a study of cytomegalovirus exposure and HLA in healthy donors. Sequencing used immunoSEQ multiplex PCR; TCRdb keeps in-frame clones, though not all of them. The sample records roughly 130,000 clones, around 79% being singletons. Sequenced material: PBMCs. Receptors originate from a woman in her forties in good health and CMV-seropositive. Each CDR3 is given with its conserved first and last residue. Fields, in order: V gene, clone size, D gene, J gene, CDR3 protein, CDR3 DNA. The D gene is left open where the match is weak. Part of the rows lack a size; the others show once, few, many or a class for expanded clones.

v_gene: TRBV6-1
abundance: NA
d_gene: NA
j_gene: TRBJ2-1
CDR3aa: CASSEVGKGNEQFF
CDR3nt: TGTGCCAGCAGTGAAGTCGGGAAGGGCAATGAGCAGTTCTTC

v_gene: TRBV7-2
abundance: NA
d_gene: NA
j_gene: TRBJ2-2
CDR3aa: CASSLGDRNTGELFF
CDR3nt: TGTGCCAGCAGCTTAGGAGACAGAAACACCGGGGAGCTGTTTTTT

v_gene: TRBV6-5
abundance: NA
d_gene: NA
j_gene: TRBJ2-3
CDR3aa: CATQGWRGSTDTQYF
CDR3nt: TGTGCCACACAAGGTTGGCGGGGAAGCACAGATACGCAGTATTTT

v_gene: TRBV7-9
abundance: NA
d_gene: NA
j_gene: TRBJ2-2
CDR3aa: CASSSERVIGELFF
CDR3nt: TGTGCCAGCAGCTCCGAGAGGGTGATAGGGGAGCTGTTTTTT

v_gene: TRBV6-1
abundance: NA
d_gene: TRBD1
j_gene: TRBJ1-6
CDR3aa: CASSGDRGRNSPLHF
CDR3nt: TGTGCCAGCAGCGGGGACAGGGGTAGGAATTCACCCCTCCACTTT

v_gene: TRBV5-5
abundance: once
d_gene: NA
j_gene: TRBJ1-1
CDR3aa: CASSLGGNTEAFF
CDR3nt: TGTGCCAGCAGCTTAGGGGGGAACACTGAAGCTTTCTTT

v_gene: TRBV9
abundance: NA
d_gene: NA
j_gene: TRBJ2-3
CDR3aa: CASSVAASADTQYF
CDR3nt: TGTGCCAGCAGCGTAGCCGCGTCCGCAGATACGCAGTATTTT

v_gene: TRBV30
abundance: NA
d_gene: TRBD1
j_gene: TRBJ1-5
CDR3aa: CAWTPGQGGFQPQHF
CDR3nt: TGTGCCTGGACACCTGGACAGGGTGGTTTTCAGCCCCAGCATTTT

v_gene: TRBV9
abundance: NA
d_gene: NA
j_gene: TRBJ1-3
CDR3aa: CASSVTGNSGNTIYF
CDR3nt: TGTGCCAGCAGCGTGACAGGAAACTCTGGAAACACCATATATTTT

v_gene: TRBV7-2
abundance: NA
d_gene: NA
j_gene: TRBJ2-1
CDR3aa: CASSPLSEQFF
CDR3nt: TGTGCCAGCAGCCCTTTAAGCGAGCAGTTCTTC

v_gene: TRBV9
abundance: few
d_gene: TRBD1
j_gene: TRBJ1-4
CDR3aa: CASSTGQGTNEKLFF
CDR3nt: TGTGCCAGCAGCACCGGACAGGGTACTAATGAAAAACTGTTTTTT

v_gene: TRBV18
abundance: few
d_gene: NA
j_gene: TRBJ2-3
CDR3aa: CASSPGGTDTQYF
CDR3nt: TGTGCCAGCTCACCTGGGGGGACAGATACGCAGTATTTT

v_gene: TRBV7-9
abundance: NA
d_gene: NA
j_gene: TRBJ2-3
CDR3aa: CASSLEGARTDTQYF
CDR3nt: TGTGCCAGCAGCTTAGAAGGGGCACGGACAGATACGCAGTATTTT

v_gene: TRBV5-1
abundance: NA
d_gene: TRBD1
j_gene: TRBJ2-7
CDR3aa: CASSFPQGDEQYF
CDR3nt: TGCGCCAGCAGCTTTCCCCAGGGGGACGAGCAGTACTTC

v_gene: TRBV27
abundance: NA
d_gene: NA
j_gene: TRBJ1-2
CDR3aa: CASSLNRDNYGYTF
CDR3nt: TGTGCCAGCAGTCTGAACAGGGACAACTATGGCTACACCTTC

v_gene: TRBV4-3
abundance: NA
d_gene: TRBD1
j_gene: TRBJ2-7
CDR3aa: CASSHNRGLGEQYF
CDR3nt: TGCGCCAGCAGCCACAACAGGGGGCTGGGGGAGCAGTACTTC

v_gene: TRBV6-1
abundance: few
d_gene: TRBD1
j_gene: TRBJ1-2
CDR3aa: CASSEGGQGSGYTF
CDR3nt: TGTGCCAGCAGTGAAGGGGGACAGGGTAGTGGCTACACCTTC

v_gene: TRBV11-2
abundance: once
d_gene: NA
j_gene: TRBJ2-7
CDR3aa: CASSREKDYEQYF
CDR3nt: TGTGCCAGCAGTCGGGAGAAGGACTACGAGCAGTACTTC

v_gene: TRBV2
abundance: NA
d_gene: NA
j_gene: TRBJ1-2
CDR3aa: CASMVSGAYYGYTF
CDR3nt: TGTGCCAGCATGGTGTCAGGGGCTTACTATGGCTACACCTTC